This T cell receptor beta chain appears in the sequencing data of a study of T cell changes during pregnancy in multiple sclerosis. This clone has a single count. The CDR3 covers 14 residues. V lost 4 bases, J lost 6 bases, and 17 bases lay in between. Germline V gene sequence: CDR1 SGDLS, CDR2 YYNGEE. Measured with immunoSEQ multiplex PCR; TCRdb has only the in-frame clones, and not every one. The sample yields 65,000 to 80,000 clones, around 93% seen once. This receptor was identified in a female donor with multiple sclerosis, enrolled in a pregnancy study. This sample comprised peripheral blood, obtained in the second trimester of pregnancy. V and J are TRBV9 and TRBJ2-7; D may be TRBD2 (6 bases). The CDR3 loop reads CASSPGGFLGEQYF. CDR3 DNA: TGTGCCAGCAGCCCTGGGGGGTTCCTCGGCGAGCAGTACTTC.